Sequencing of this T cell receptor beta chain was carried out in a study of Ad26.COV2.S vaccination and SARS-CoV-2 variants. Study-wide background: Ad26.COV2.S arm of COV1001 included the donor. Study-wide findings and caveats: Vaccine recipients showed a spike-specific TCR breadth that was higher than in placebo recipients.

Sequencing used immunoSEQ multiplex PCR; TCRdb keeps in-frame clones, though not all of them. The repertoire holds about 350,000 clones, with about nine tenths as singletons. In regard to this clone: Its antigen is unknown.

There are 18 residues in the CDR3. The V gene lost 1 base and the J gene lost 0 bases, with 13 bases spanning the gap. Germline values: CDR1 SGHVS, CDR2 FQNEAQ. Treatment given: around 19 received Ad26.COV2.S at low or high dose, single or two shots; several received placebo; per-sample allocation not given. All samples were drawn on day 63, counting from the first vaccine or placebo injection. This clonotype was obtained from a person between 18 and 59 years old who received the Ad26.COV2.S COVID-19 vaccine or a placebo. The specimen was peripheral blood, collected in a trial of Ad26.COV2.S vaccine versus placebo. The rearrangement links TRBV7-8 to TRBJ2-6; D possibly corresponds to TRBD2 (6 bases). CDR3 sequence reads: CASSLEGTGSSGANVLTF. The DNA for the CDR3 is TGTGCCAGCAGCTTAGAGGGCACCGGGAGCTCTGGGGCCAACGTCCTGACTTTC.